These 25 T cell receptor beta chains were sequenced from one sample in a study of response to subunit inactivated influenza vaccine (dated by TCRdb to 2017 to 2018). Receptor amplification or capture employed RT-PCR. The listed sequencing device is Illumina HiSeq 2500. TCRdb reprocessed the public reads (quality trimming at Q25 with fastp, clone calling with MiXCR) and kept in-frame beta chains. Duplicate CDR3 protein sequences are folded into a single record with the most common DNA and genes. This sample comprises hundreds of thousands of distinct CDR3 sequences, approximately 14% of them detected only once. The ten largest clones take up around 10% of the sample. This specimen was PBMCs from blood, taken 12 days after vaccination. These TCRs come from a man in his fifties or sixties who received an inactivated influenza vaccine. Donor details come from another sample of the same person, matched by shared clones.

The rearrangement joins TRBV20-1 to TRBJ1-4, with D possibly being TRBD1 (5 bases). The CDR3 sequence is 14 residues long. V was shortened by 2 bases and J by 3 bases, with 10 bases between the two germline ends. In germline, CDR1 is DFQATT, CDR2 SNEGSKA (reference sequence). CDR3 coding DNA: TGCAGTGCTAGAATGGGGGTGGCTAATGAAAAACTGTTTTTT. Protein: CSARMGVANEKLFF.

This clonotype was counted ten times or more. The rearrangement uses TRBV24-1 and TRBJ2-1, with a tentative D call TRBD2 (6 bases). Between the trimmed V and J ends, which lost 4 bases and 10 bases, there was a span of 13 bases. The germline V gene has CDR1 KGHDR and CDR2 SFDVKD. The CDR3 runs 13 residues. The DNA for the CDR3 is TGTGCCACCAGTGAGGGGACTCGCGCGGAGCAGTTCTTC. Translating it yields CATSEGTRAEQFF.

This clonotype has ten or more counts. The gene calls are TRBV3-1 and TRBJ2-5; D remains ambiguous. With 1 base removed from V and 1 base from J, the gap between germline ends came to 7 bases. CDR3 length: 14 amino acids. In germline, CDR1 is LGHDT, CDR2 YNNKEL (reference sequence). This CDR3 reads CASSQAEPQETQYF. In DNA form, the CDR3 reads TGTGCCAGCAGCCAAGCGGAGCCCCAAGAGACCCAGTACTTC.

The V call is TRBV2, the J call TRBJ2-1; 10 bases agree with TRBD1. The CDR3 loop spans 16 amino acids. Germline V gene lookup returns CDR1 SNHLY and CDR2 FYNNEI. Trimming took 6 bases from V and 0 from J; bases not matched to a gene: 5. The CDR3 sequence: CASRVTGGSSYNEQFF. The DNA of the CDR3 is TGTGCCAGCAGGGTGACAGGGGGCAGCTCCTACAATGAGCAGTTCTTC.

This clonotype was recorded at least ten times. The chain has TRBV7-3 and TRBJ2-3; D gene uncertain. CDR3 size: 14 residues. Trimming took 5 bases from V and 2 from J, leaving 11 bases between them. CDR1 is SGHTA and CDR2 is FQGTGA in the germline V gene. This CDR3 is CASSPLQNTDTQYF. CDR3 sequence (DNA): TGTGCCAGCAGCCCCCTTCAGAACACAGATACGCAGTATTTT. Using reference TRBV7-3 and TRBJ2-3 for the parts outside the CDR3, the full variable domain is GAGVSQTPSNKVTEKGKYVELRCDPISGHTALYWYRQSLGQGPEFLIYFQGTGAADDSGLPNDRFFAVRPEGSVSTLKIQRTERGDSAVYLCASSPLQNTDTQYFGPGTRLTVL.

This clonotype was detected ten times or more. J is TRBJ1-1 and V is TRBV10-3; D is possibly TRBD1 (6 bases). The germline V gene encodes CDR1 ENHRY and CDR2 SYGVKD. This CDR3 region has 15 residues. V lost 3 bases to trimming and J lost 1 base, with 12 bases between them. CDR3 amino acids: CAISDKGGGNTEAFF. The CDR3 coding sequence is TGTGCCATCAGTGATAAGGGGGGGGGGAACACTGAAGCTTTCTTT.

This clonotype was seen more than once but under ten times. The chain is built from TRBV6-1 and TRBJ2-3; D might be TRBD1 (6 bases). This CDR3 spans 14 amino acids. V shed 6 bases and J shed 1 base, with 11 bases lying between them. Per the germline V gene, CDR1 is MNHNS and CDR2 is SASEGT. CDR3 sequence: CASSATGRTDTQYF. In nucleotides, the CDR3 is TGTGCCAGCAGCGCCACAGGGCGCACAGATACGCAGTATTTT.

The gene calls are TRBV7-6 and TRBJ2-1, with D possibly matching TRBD2 (6 bases). In germline, CDR1 is SGHVS, CDR2 FNYEAQ. V gave up 1 base and J gave up 0 bases, with 10 bases separating them. The CDR3 runs to 16 residues. The CDR3 bases are TGTGCCAGCAGCTTAGAACACGGGAGCTCCTACAATGAGCAGTTCTTC. Amino acid sequence: CASSLEHGSSYNEQFF.

The genes are TRBV25-1 and TRBJ2-2, with 7 bases identical to TRBD2. The CDR3 has 14 amino acids. Germline V gives CDR1 MGHDK, CDR2 SYGVNS. Trimming at V came to 7 bases and at J to 5 bases, leaving 7 bases not matched to a gene. The CDR3 sequence: CASTPGLPTGELFF. The DNA of the CDR3 is TGTGCCAGCACCCCGGGACTACCAACCGGGGAGCTGTTTTTT.

This clonotype appeared a few times. The J gene is TRBJ2-3, the V gene TRBV20-1; 9 bases agree with TRBD2. The germline V gene encodes CDR1 DFQATT and CDR2 SNEGSKA (reference sequence). V was pared by 3 bases and J by 6 bases, with 7 bases of the junction left unmatched. The CDR3 contains 14 residues. The CDR3 is CSASIAGGGDTQYF. The CDR3 DNA reads as TGCAGTGCTAGTATCGCGGGAGGGGGCGATACGCAGTATTTT.

The gene calls are TRBV4-1 and TRBJ1-3; tentatively, D is TRBD1 (6 bases). V was shortened by 3 bases and J by 1 base, with 7 bases between the two germline ends. Germline V gene data show CDR1 as MGHRA and CDR2 as YSYEKL. There are 14 residues in the CDR3. CDR3 in DNA: TGCGCCAGCAGCCACGGGACATCTGGAAACACCATATATTTT. Translation gives CASSHGTSGNTIYF.

The chain is built from TRBV5-1 and TRBJ1-1; the D gene is possibly TRBD1 (5 bases). Trimming pared 3 bases from V and 0 bases from J, leaving 18 bases between. The CDR3 covers 17 residues. Germline lookup yields CDR1 SGHRS and CDR2 YFSETQ. CDR3 protein: CASSSPGRDPMNTEAFF. The CDR3 coding sequence is TGCGCCAGCAGCTCCCCCGGCAGGGACCCAATGAACACTGAAGCTTTCTTT.

This clonotype has just a few counts. V gene TRBV5-5 combines with J gene TRBJ2-2; 8 bases map to TRBD2. This CDR3 is 15 amino acids long. Looked up from germline, CDR1 is SGHKS and CDR2 is YYEKEE (reference sequence). Trimming removed 0 bases from V and 5 bases from J; junction bases left unmatched: 3. The CDR3 coding sequence is TGTGCCAGCAGCTTGGACTCGGGGGGGACCGGGGAGCTGTTTTTT. This codes for CASSLDSGGTGELFF.

This chain links TRBV28 with TRBJ2-7; D is unclear. This CDR3 has 17 amino acids. The germline V and J ends were trimmed by 2 bases and 0 bases, with 17 bases remaining between them. Germline V CDR1 and CDR2: MDHEN, SYDVKM. This chain's CDR3 is CASSLLLGRSSSYEQYF. The CDR3 DNA is TGTGCCAGCAGTTTACTCCTCGGCAGGTCGAGCTCCTACGAGCAGTACTTC.

The chain couples TRBV7-8 to TRBJ1-1; D remains unclear. This CDR3 contains 14 residues. The germline gives CDR1 SGHVS, CDR2 FQNEAQ. Deletions cut 1 base from V and 0 bases from J, with 6 bases between. In DNA form, the CDR3 reads TGTGCCAGCAGCTTAGTCTTCATGAACACTGAAGCTTTCTTT. Encoded protein: CASSLVFMNTEAFF.

This clonotype has just a few counts. This chain links TRBV16 with TRBJ2-4, with D possibly TRBD2 on 5 matching bases. Looked up from germline, CDR1 is KGHSY and CDR2 is FQNENV. The CDR3 spans 16 residues. Trimming removed 4 bases from V and 8 bases from J, with 21 bases in between. The CDR3 sequence: CASSRIEGALGYIQYF. As DNA, the CDR3 is TGTGCCAGCAGCCGCATCGAGGGCGCCCTCGGGTACATTCAGTACTTC. Looking up the rest from reference TRBV16 and TRBJ2-4 gives the full variable domain: GEEVAQTPKHLVRGEGQKAKLYCAPIKGHSYVFWYQQVLKNEFKFLISFQNENVFDETGMPKERFSAKCLPNSPCSLEIQATKLEDSAVYFCASSRIEGALGYIQYFGAGTRLSVL.

This clonotype turned up a few times. The genes are TRBV20-1 and TRBJ1-5; no clear D gene. V was trimmed by 6 bases and J by 5 bases, leaving 11 bases between them. The CDR3 is made up of 12 amino acids. The germline V gene encodes CDR1 DFQATT and CDR2 SNEGSKA (reference sequence). This CDR3 is CSARRTDQPQHF. CDR3 coding DNA: TGCAGTGCCAGACGGACCGATCAGCCCCAGCATTTT.

The gene calls are TRBV24-1 and TRBJ2-1; 11 nucleotides align to TRBD2. Germline CDR1 and CDR2: KGHDR and SFDVKD. The CDR3 contains 17 residues. The junction had 11 bases not matched to a gene; V was cut back by 4 bases and J by 7 bases. In nucleotides, the CDR3 is TGTGCCACCAGTGACCCACTTAGCGGGAGGGCGGTGAATGAGCAGTTCTTC. Amino acid sequence: CATSDPLSGRAVNEQFF.

The J gene is TRBJ2-1, the V gene TRBV20-1, with 11 bases that match TRBD2. CDR1 and CDR2 from the germline V gene are DFQATT and SNEGSKA (reference sequence). This CDR3 is 14 amino acids long. Trimming removed 1 base from V and 7 bases from J; junction bases left unmatched: 3. The CDR3 bases are TGCAGTGCTAGAGTGACTAGCGGGATAAATGAGCAGTTCTTC. Its protein product is CSARVTSGINEQFF.

The chain employs TRBV9 and TRBJ2-1, with 9 bases identical to TRBD1. V gave up 4 bases and J gave up 4 bases; unmatched junction bases: 9. The CDR3 is 16 residues long. In germline, CDR1 is SGDLS, CDR2 YYNGEE. The CDR3 region is CASSITGGTGYNEQFF. The CDR3 region has the DNA TGTGCCAGCAGCATCACAGGGGGCACGGGATACAATGAGCAGTTCTTC.

This chain uses TRBV11-2 with TRBJ2-7; 7 bases are shared with TRBD1. CDR3 size: 14 residues. The ends lost 2 bases at V and 3 bases at J; junction bases unmatched: 4. Germline V gene lookup returns CDR1 SGHAT and CDR2 FQNNGV. As DNA, the CDR3 is TGTGCCAGCAGCTTAAGTCAGGGGGTCTACGAGCAGTACTTC. Residues: CASSLSQGVYEQYF.

The genes are TRBV28 and TRBJ2-2; tentative D call: TRBD1 (6 bases). V was cut by 6 bases and J by 5 bases, with 16 bases left in between. Germline V CDR1 and CDR2: MDHEN, SYDVKM. The CDR3 extends over 15 amino acids. The CDR3 region is CASSYLDRGTGELFF. The CDR3 bases are TGTGCCAGCAGCTACTTGGACAGAGGGACCGGGGAGCTGTTTTTT.

The sample holds a few counts of this clonotype. The chain recombines TRBV20-1 with TRBJ2-1, with D maybe TRBD2 (5 bases). V was pared by 3 bases and J by 8 bases, with 8 bases between. The germline CDR1 and CDR2 sequences are DFQATT and SNEGSKA (reference sequence). The CDR3 is 11 amino acids. The DNA for the CDR3 is TGCAGTGCTAGTCGGGGTGATGAGCAGTTCTTC. Its protein product is CSASRGDEQFF.

The chain uses TRBV4-1 and TRBJ2-1; the D is unclear. The CDR3 contains 17 residues. Germline V CDR1 and CDR2: MGHRA, YSYEKL. Trimming cost V 0 bases and J 4 bases, with 16 bases left between them. The CDR3 loop reads CASSQDPLLRSYNEQFF. The CDR3 DNA sequence: TGCGCCAGCAGCCAAGATCCCTTGTTGCGGTCTTACAATGAGCAGTTCTTC.

This rearrangement joins TRBV20-1 to TRBJ2-5; 7 nucleotides match TRBD1. Germline V gene sequence: CDR1 DFQATT, CDR2 SNEGSKA (reference sequence). The CDR3 spans 13 residues. The V segment lost 4 bases and the J segment 5 bases; nucleotides outside the gene matches: 7. The CDR3 region has the DNA TGCAGTGCTACCCACAGGGGAAGGGAGACCCAGTACTTC. It encodes CSATHRGRETQYF.